What follows is one TCR beta chain and its context. Its antigen is unknown. TCRdb recomputed calls from the reads with MiXCR, one row per CDR3 protein. This sample has 200,000 to 250,000 distinct CDR3 sequences, with 35% to 40% found just once. The data originate from a study of T cell repertoires in cytomegalovirus infection. The CDR3 contains 15 residues. Per germline, CDR1 LNHDA and CDR2 SQIVND (reference sequence). Losses at the gene ends were 6 bases for V and 11 bases for J; bases not matched to a gene: 13. This receptor was obtained from a human donor in good health (CMV status not recorded). Some clones in this sample may be carry-over from other donors' samples. The starting material was CD8+ T cells from cultured PBMCs, obtained from culture after CMV antigen stimulation. The rearrangement links TRBV19 to TRBJ1-4; 9 bases agree with TRBD1. CDR3 protein: CASSFEGQGLGKLFF. CDR3 sequence (DNA): TGTGCCAGTAGCTTCGAGGGACAGGGACTGGGCAAACTGTTTTTT.